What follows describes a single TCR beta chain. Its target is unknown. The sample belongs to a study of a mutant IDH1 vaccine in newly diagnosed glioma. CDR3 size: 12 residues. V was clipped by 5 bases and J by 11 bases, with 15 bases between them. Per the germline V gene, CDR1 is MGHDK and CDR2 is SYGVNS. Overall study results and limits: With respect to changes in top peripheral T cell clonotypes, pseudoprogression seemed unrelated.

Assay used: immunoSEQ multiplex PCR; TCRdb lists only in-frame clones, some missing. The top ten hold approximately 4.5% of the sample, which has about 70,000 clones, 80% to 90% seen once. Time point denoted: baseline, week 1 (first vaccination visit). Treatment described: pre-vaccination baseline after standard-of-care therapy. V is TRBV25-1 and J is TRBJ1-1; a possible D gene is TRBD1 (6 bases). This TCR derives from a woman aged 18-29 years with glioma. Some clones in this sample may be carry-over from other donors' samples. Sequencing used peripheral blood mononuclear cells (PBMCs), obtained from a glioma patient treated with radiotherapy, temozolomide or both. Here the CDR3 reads CASSSVGQVAFF. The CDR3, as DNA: TGTGCCAGCAGTTCAGTGGGACAAGTCGCTTTCTTT.